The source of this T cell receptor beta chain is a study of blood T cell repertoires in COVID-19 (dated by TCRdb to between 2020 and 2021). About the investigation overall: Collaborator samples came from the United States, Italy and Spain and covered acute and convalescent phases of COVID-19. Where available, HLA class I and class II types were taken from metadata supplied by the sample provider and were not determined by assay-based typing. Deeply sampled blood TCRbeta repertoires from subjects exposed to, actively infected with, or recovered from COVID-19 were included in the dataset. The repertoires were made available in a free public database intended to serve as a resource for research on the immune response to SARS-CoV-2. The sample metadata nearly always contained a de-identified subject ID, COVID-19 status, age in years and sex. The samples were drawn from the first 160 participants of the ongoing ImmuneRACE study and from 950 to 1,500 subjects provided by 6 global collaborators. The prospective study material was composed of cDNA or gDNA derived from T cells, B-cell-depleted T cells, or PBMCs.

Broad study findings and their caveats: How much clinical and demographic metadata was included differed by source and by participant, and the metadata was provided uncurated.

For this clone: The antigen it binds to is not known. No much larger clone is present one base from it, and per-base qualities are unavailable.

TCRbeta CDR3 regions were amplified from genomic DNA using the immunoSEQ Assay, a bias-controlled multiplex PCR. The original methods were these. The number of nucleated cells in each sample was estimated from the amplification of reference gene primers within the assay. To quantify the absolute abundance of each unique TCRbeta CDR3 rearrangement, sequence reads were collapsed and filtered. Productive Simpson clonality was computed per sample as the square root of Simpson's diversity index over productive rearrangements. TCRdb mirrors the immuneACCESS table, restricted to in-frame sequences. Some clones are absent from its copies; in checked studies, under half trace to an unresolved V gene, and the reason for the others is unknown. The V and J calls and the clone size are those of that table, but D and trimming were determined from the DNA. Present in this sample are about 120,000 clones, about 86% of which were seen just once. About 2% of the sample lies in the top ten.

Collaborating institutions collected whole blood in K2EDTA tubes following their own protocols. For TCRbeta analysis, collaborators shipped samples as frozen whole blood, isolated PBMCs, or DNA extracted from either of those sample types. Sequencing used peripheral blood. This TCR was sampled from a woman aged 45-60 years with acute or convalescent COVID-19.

The DNA sequence reads TGTGCCAGCAGCGCCTCAGGGACTAGCGTAGAGACCCAGTACTTC. This is translated as CASSASGTSVETQYF. This chain is built from TRBV3-1 (or the pseudogene TRBV3-2) and TRBJ2-5; 10 of the junction bases match TRBD2. The CDR3 numbers 15 residues from cysteine through phenylalanine. Of the read, only the CDR3 DNA is kept; its 45 bases are in frame from base 1. CDR1 and CDR2, looked up from the germline V gene (reference sequence), are LGHDT and YNNKEL. Compared with germline, V lacks 5 bases and J lacks 4 bases; bases without a gene match: 7.